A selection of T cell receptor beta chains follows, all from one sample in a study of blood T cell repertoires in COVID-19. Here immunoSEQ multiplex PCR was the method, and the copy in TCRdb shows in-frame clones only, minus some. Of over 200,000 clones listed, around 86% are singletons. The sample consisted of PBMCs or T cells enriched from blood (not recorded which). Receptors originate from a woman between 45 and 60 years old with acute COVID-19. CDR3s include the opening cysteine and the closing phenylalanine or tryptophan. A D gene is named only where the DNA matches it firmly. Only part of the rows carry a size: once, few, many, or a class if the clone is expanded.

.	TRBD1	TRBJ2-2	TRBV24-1	TGTGCCACCAGTGACCCGCCGGGACAGCAAAACACCGGGGAGCTGTTTTTT	CATSDPPGQQNTGELFF
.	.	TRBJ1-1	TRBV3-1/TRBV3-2	TGTGCCAGCAGCGGACTTAGGGAGGACACTGAAGCTTTCTTT	CASSGLREDTEAFF
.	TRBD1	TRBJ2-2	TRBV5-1	TGCGCCAGCAGCTCCCGGACAGGGGGCTACACCGGGGAGCTGTTTTTT	CASSSRTGGYTGELFF
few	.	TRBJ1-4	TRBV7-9	TGTGCCAGCAGCTTAGGGAGACCTGAAAAACTGTTTTTT	CASSLGRPEKLFF
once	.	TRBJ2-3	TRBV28	TGTGCCAGCAGTCAAAGCACAGATACGCAGTATTTT	CASSQSTDTQYF
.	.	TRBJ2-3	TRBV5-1	TGCGCCAGCAGCTTGGTAGAAAGAGAGCAGTATTTT	CASSLVEREQYF
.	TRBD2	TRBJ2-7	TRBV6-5	TGTGCCAGCAGGACCACGGGACTAGCTTCCGAGCAGTACTTC	CASRTTGLASEQYF
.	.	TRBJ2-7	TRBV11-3	TGTGCCAGCAGCTTAGACCAAACAGGGTTGCAGTACTTC	CASSLDQTGLQYF
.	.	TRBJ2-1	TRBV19	TGTGCCAGTAGTATGGGGCCCGACAATGAGCAGTTCTTC	CASSMGPDNEQFF
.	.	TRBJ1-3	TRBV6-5	TGTGCCAGCAGTTACTCCCAGGGATCTGGAAACACCATATATTTT	CASSYSQGSGNTIYF
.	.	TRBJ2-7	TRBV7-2	TGTGCCAGCAGCTTTAGCCAAGTGCAGTACTTC	CASSFSQVQYF
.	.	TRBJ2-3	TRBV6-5	TGTGCCAGCATAACAGGCAGAACGTACACAGATACGCAGTATTTT	CASITGRTYTDTQYF
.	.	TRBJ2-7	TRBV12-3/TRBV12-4	TGTGCCAGCAGTTTTTCCTCGGTTTACGAGCAGTACTTC	CASSFSSVYEQYF
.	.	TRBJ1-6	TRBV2	TGTGCCAGCAGGAGCGCGGGAGATATGGGGGTTCATAATTCACCCCTCCACTTT	CASRSAGDMGVHNSPLHF
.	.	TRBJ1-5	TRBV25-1	TGTGCCAGCAGTGAATCTGGGGGGGGTCAGCCCCAGCATTTT	CASSESGGGQPQHF
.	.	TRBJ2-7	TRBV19	TGTGCCAGTAGTCCACAGGTGAGCTACGAGCAGTACTTC	CASSPQVSYEQYF
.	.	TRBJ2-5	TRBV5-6	TGTGCCAGCAGCTATAGTGGGACCCAGTACTTC	CASSYSGTQYF
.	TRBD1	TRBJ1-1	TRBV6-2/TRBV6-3	TGTGCCAGCAGCCGATCCGGGACAGCAAACACTGAAGCTTTCTTT	CASSRSGTANTEAFF
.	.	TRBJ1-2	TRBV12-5	TGTGCTAGTGTCGTGGAGAACTATGGCTACACCTTC	CASVVENYGYTF
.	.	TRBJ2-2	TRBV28	TGTGCCAGCACCGTGGGCCAGACGAACACCGGGGAGCTGTTTTTT	CASTVGQTNTGELFF
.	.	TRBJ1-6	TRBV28	TGTGCCAGCAGTCGCCGGGAGGATAATTCACCCCTCCACTTT	CASSRREDNSPLHF
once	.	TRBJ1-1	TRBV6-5	TGTGCCAGCCTCCGTCAGATGAACACTGAAGCTTTCTTT	CASLRQMNTEAFF
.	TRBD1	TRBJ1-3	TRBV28	TGTGCCAGCAGTGTCCCGGGACAGGGGGCTGGAAACACCATATATTTT	CASSVPGQGAGNTIYF
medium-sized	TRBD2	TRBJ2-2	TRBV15	TGTGCCACCAGCAGAGATGCCAGCGGGGGGAACACCGGGGAGCTGTTTTTT	CATSRDASGGNTGELFF
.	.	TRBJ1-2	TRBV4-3	TGCGCCAGCAGCCAAGATAGTTCAGGGGTCAACTATGGCTACACCTTC	CASSQDSSGVNYGYTF
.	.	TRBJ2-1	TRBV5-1	TGCGCCAGCAGCTTTCGGACAGCTGGGGGACACAATGAGCAGTTCTTC	CASSFRTAGGHNEQFF
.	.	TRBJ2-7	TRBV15	TGTGCCACCAGTGATGCGGGACAGAGCTCCTACGAGCAGTACTTC	CATSDAGQSSYEQYF
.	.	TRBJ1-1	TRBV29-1	TGCAGCGTGACGGACAGTCGGGACACTGAAGCTTTCTTT	CSVTDSRDTEAFF
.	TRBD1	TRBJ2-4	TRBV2	TGTGCCAGCAGACCGACAGGGAACATTCAGTACTTC	CASRPTGNIQYF
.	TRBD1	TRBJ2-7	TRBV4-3	TGCGCCAGCAGCCAAGATTCCAGGGGGTCCTCCGGGCAGTACTTC	CASSQDSRGSSGQYF
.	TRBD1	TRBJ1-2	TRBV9	TGTGCCAGCAGCGTAGGAACTTTGGGACAGGGGGAACCCTATGGCTACACCTTC	CASSVGTLGQGEPYGYTF
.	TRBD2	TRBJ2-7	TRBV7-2	TGTGCCAGCAGCTTAGTGGGCGGGGGGGCAAGCGAGCAGTACTTC	CASSLVGGGASEQYF
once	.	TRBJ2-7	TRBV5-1	TGCGCCAGTAACAAAGAGCAGTACTTC	CASNKEQYF
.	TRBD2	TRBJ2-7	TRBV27	TGTGCCAGCAGTTTACGTTTTGGGGTCGGGCTAGCGGGGGCCACCTACGAGCAGTACTTC	CASSLRFGVGLAGATYEQYF
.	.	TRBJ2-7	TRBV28	TGTGCCAGCAGGGTGGGCCAGGATCTTCGGGAGCAGTACTTC	CASRVGQDLREQYF
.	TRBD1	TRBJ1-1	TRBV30	TGTGCCTGGAGGCCTCGACAGGGGAGGACTGAAGCTTTCTTT	CAWRPRQGRTEAFF
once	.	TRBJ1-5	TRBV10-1	TGCGCCAGCAGTGAGTCAAGAGGTTACAGGGAGCATCAGCCCCAGCATTTT	CASSESRGYREHQPQHF
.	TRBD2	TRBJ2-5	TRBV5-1	TGCGCCAGCAGCTTAGTCCCGGGACTAGCGCGGGAGACCCAGTACTTC	CASSLVPGLARETQYF
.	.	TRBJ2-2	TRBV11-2	TGTGCCAGCAGCTCCCCTTATACCGGGGAGCTGTTTTTT	CASSSPYTGELFF
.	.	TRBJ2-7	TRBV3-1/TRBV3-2	TGTGCCAGCAGCCCTGGACAGAGTACCTCCGAGCAGTACTTC	CASSPGQSTSEQYF
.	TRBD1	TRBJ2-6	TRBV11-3	TGTGCCAGCAGCAGACAGGGGAACTCTGGGGCCAACGTCCTGACTTTC	CASSRQGNSGANVLTF
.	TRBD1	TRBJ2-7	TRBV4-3	TGCGCCAGCAGCCAAGATAGGGTCGGACAGGGGGGGTCCGAGCAGTACTTC	CASSQDRVGQGGSEQYF
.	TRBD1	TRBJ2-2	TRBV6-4	TGTGCCAGCAGTTCCGGACAGGGTTCGAGCACCGGGGAGCTGTTTTTT	CASSSGQGSSTGELFF
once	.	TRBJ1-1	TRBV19	TGTGCCAGTAGTATTCACAGGCTGAACACTGAAGCTTTCTTT	CASSIHRLNTEAFF
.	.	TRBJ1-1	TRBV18	TGTGCCAGCTCACCTGGGCAGAACACTGAAGCTTTCTTT	CASSPGQNTEAFF
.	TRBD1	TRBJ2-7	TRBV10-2	TGCGCCAGCAGTGAGACAGGGACAGGCCTCAGCTCCTACGAGCAGTACTTC	CASSETGTGLSSYEQYF
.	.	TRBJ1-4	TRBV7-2	TGTGCCAGCAGCTCGGACAGAGAAGGCGAAAAACTGTTTTTT	CASSSDREGEKLFF
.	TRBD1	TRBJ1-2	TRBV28	TGTGCCAGCGGAACAGGGGTTGCCTATGGCTACACCTTC	CASGTGVAYGYTF
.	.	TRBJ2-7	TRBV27	TGTGCCAGCACCTCAGGGGACGAGCAGTACTTC	CASTSGDEQYF
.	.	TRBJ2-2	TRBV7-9	TGTGCCAGCAGCACATACACCGGGGAGCTGTTTTTT	CASSTYTGELFF
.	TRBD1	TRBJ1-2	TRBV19	TGTGCCAGTAGTATAGGGGACAGGGATTATGGCTACACCTTC	CASSIGDRDYGYTF
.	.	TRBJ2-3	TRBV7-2	TGTGCCAGCAGCTTACAGGTGGGGGCTAGCACAGATACGCAGTATTTT	CASSLQVGASTDTQYF